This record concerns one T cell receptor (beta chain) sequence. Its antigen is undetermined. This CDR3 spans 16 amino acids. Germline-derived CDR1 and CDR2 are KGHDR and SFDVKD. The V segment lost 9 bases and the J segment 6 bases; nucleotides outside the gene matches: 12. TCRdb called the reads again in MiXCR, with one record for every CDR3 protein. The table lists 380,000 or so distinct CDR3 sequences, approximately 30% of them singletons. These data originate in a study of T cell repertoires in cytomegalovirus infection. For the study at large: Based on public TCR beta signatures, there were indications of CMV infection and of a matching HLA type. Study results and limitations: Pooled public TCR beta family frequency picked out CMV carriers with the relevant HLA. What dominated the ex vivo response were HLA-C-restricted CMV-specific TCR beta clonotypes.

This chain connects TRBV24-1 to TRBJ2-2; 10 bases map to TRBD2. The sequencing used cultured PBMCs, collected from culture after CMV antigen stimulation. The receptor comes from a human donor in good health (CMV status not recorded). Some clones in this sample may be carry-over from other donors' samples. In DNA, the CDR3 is TGTGCCACCGCGGCGGCTAGCGGGAGTAAATCCGGGGAGCTGTTTTTT. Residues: CATAAASGSKSGELFF.